These T cell receptor beta chains were read from a single sample in a study of metastatic and nonmetastatic thyroid tumors. With MiXCR, TCRdb reprocessed the PCR reads. The sample lists tens of thousands of clones, around an eighth occurring once. Sample: blood. The receptors come from a female donor with papillary thyroid cancer or a benign thyroid nodule (not recorded which). Some clones in this sample may be carry-over from other donors' samples. Each CDR3 is given with its conserved first and last residue. D genes are given only for firm matches. Clone size appears in some rows only: once, few, many, or a class for an expanded clone.

many	TRBV20-1	TRBJ2-4	TRBD2	TGCAGTGCACGGACTAGCGGAAACATTCAGTACTTC	CSARTSGNIQYF
many	TRBV27	TRBJ2-1	-	TGTGCCAGCAGCCTGAACCCGGGCAATGAGCAGTTCTTC	CASSLNPGNEQFF
many	TRBV7-9	TRBJ1-1	-	TGTGCCAGCAGCCCAGTGTCAGGGGCTGAAGCTTTCTTT	CASSPVSGAEAFF
many	TRBV5-1	TRBJ1-5	-	TGCGCCAGCAGCTTGGGCCGCAATCAGCCCCAGCATTTT	CASSLGRNQPQHF
many	TRBV19	TRBJ2-7	TRBD2	TGTGCCAGTAGTATAAAGATTGGGGCTAGCGGGAGCTCCTACGAGCAGTACTTC	CASSIKIGASGSSYEQYF
few	TRBV7-9	TRBJ2-1	TRBD2	TGTGCCAGCTCCCGAGGCGGGAGGGCCGAGTTCTTC	CASSRGGRAEFF
medium-sized	TRBV3-1	TRBJ1-2	TRBD1	TGTGCCAGCAGCCAAGACCAGGGGGCCGGTGGCTACACCTTC	CASSQDQGAGGYTF
many	TRBV2	TRBJ2-3	-	TGTGCCAGCAGCGCTACGGGTGGCACAGATACGCAGTATTTT	CASSATGGTDTQYF
-	TRBV6-1	TRBJ1-6	TRBD1	TGTGCCAGCAGTATCAGCCGGGACAGGGAAGATTCACCCCTCCACTTT	CASSISRDREDSPLHF
-	TRBV7-9	TRBJ2-7	-	TGTGCCAGCAGTAAGGAAGGTACCGAGCAGTACTTC	CASSKEGTEQYF
many	TRBV27	TRBJ2-5	TRBD1	TGTGCCAGCAGTTTATCGGACAGGCCAGAAGAGACCCAGTACTTC	CASSLSDRPEETQYF
many	TRBV2	TRBJ1-2	-	TGTGCCAGCAGACTCGGGACTTTTCGAGGTGGCTACACCTTC	CASRLGTFRGGYTF
many	TRBV10-3	TRBJ1-4	-	TGTGCCATCAGTGAGTCGATTTCGGCTCCCAATGAAAAACTGTTTTTT	CAISESISAPNEKLFF
-	TRBV3-1	TRBJ2-1	-	TGTGCCAGCAGCCAAGATTTAGGTGGTGAGCAGTTCTTC	CASSQDLGGEQFF
-	TRBV11-2	TRBJ1-3	-	TGTGCCAGCAGCTTACAGTTTGGGATTGGAAACACCATATATTTT	CASSLQFGIGNTIYF
many	TRBV5-4	TRBJ1-2	TRBD1	TGTGCCAGCAGCCCCCAAGGGGGCGATGGCTACACCTTC	CASSPQGGDGYTF
few	TRBV6-2/TRBV6-3	TRBJ1-2	-	TGTGCCAGCAGTCGCCTGGGAGGGAGCTATGGCTACACCTTC	CASSRLGGSYGYTF
many	TRBV12-3/TRBV12-4	TRBJ1-3	TRBD1	TGTGCCAGCCACTGGACAGGGCAGGCCTCTGGAAACACCATATATTTT	CASHWTGQASGNTIYF
many	TRBV2	TRBJ2-1	-	TGTGCCACCCTCCGACTCCAGGGAAATGAGCAGTTCTTC	CATLRLQGNEQFF
medium-sized	TRBV4-2	TRBJ2-7	-	TGTGCCAGCAGCCAAGATAGTAGGGCGGGGGCTGTCTACGAGCAGTACTTC	CASSQDSRAGAVYEQYF
many	TRBV5-1	TRBJ2-7	TRBD1	TGCGCCAGCAGCTTCAGGGGGCCCCCCTACGAGCAGTACTTC	CASSFRGPPYEQYF
many	TRBV2	TRBJ2-3	TRBD1	TGTGCCAGCAGAGAGTGGGACAGTGGGATAGATACGCAGTATTTT	CASREWDSGIDTQYF
many	TRBV20-1	TRBJ2-2	TRBD2	TGCAGTGCTAGGTGGCCGGGAGGCGACCCCGGGGAGCTGTTTTTT	CSARWPGGDPGELFF
medium-sized	TRBV6-5	TRBJ2-7	TRBD1	TGTGCCAGCAGTTACTCGACAGGGCCCGTCTACGAGCAGTACTTC	CASSYSTGPVYEQYF
-	TRBV7-9	TRBJ2-5	-	TGTGCCAGCAGCTTAACCAGTTACCAAGAGACCCAGTACTTC	CASSLTSYQETQYF
many	TRBV19	TRBJ2-5	-	TGTGCCAGTAGTACCGGGGACTTTGAAGAGACCCAGTACTTC	CASSTGDFEETQYF
many	TRBV4-1	TRBJ1-2	-	TGCGCCAGCAGATTTTCGACAGCGTCTGGCTACACCTTC	CASRFSTASGYTF
many	TRBV20-1	TRBJ1-2	TRBD1	TGCAGTGCTAGGACAGGGCCATATGGCTACACCTTC	CSARTGPYGYTF
many	TRBV12-3/TRBV12-4	TRBJ2-1	-	TGTGCCAGCAGTTTTGGGGGCAGGGCTAGGGATGAGCAGTTCTTC	CASSFGGRARDEQFF
many	TRBV7-8	TRBJ2-1	TRBD2	TGTGCCAGCAGCTTAGGGACTAGCGGCCTCAATGAGCAGTTCTTC	CASSLGTSGLNEQFF
many	TRBV4-1	TRBJ2-4	-	TGCGCCAGCAGCCAAGATCCGGGACTTCCCAAAAACATTCAGTACTTC	CASSQDPGLPKNIQYF
many	TRBV20-1	TRBJ2-4	TRBD2	TGCAGTGCTAGAGCCGGGACTAGCGGCTCGAGTATTCAGTACTTC	CSARAGTSGSSIQYF
once	TRBV30	TRBJ1-1	-	TGTGCCTGGAGTTTTGGGGTGAACACTGAAGCTTTCTTT	CAWSFGVNTEAFF
many	TRBV20-1	TRBJ2-1	TRBD2	TGCAGTGCCACCCGACTAGCGGGAGAGGTGATGAATGAGCAGTTCTTC	CSATRLAGEVMNEQFF
few	TRBV6-2/TRBV6-3	TRBJ2-3	TRBD2	TGTGCCAGCAGTTACGTAGCGGGGGGTACACAGTCGCAGTATTTT	CASSYVAGGTQSQYF
once	TRBV7-2	TRBJ1-5	-	TGTGCCAGCAGCTTGCGGGGGATCAATCAGCCCCAGCATTTT	CASSLRGINQPQHF
many	TRBV20-1	TRBJ1-6	-	TGCAGTGCTAGGCCCGAAAATTTTTCACCCCTCCACTTT	CSARPENFSPLHF
many	TRBV9	TRBJ2-1	-	TGTGCCAGCAGCGTAGCACCAGCGACCAATGAGCAGTTCTTC	CASSVAPATNEQFF
many	TRBV6-1	TRBJ2-2	-	TGTGCCAGCAGCTGGGGCGGGCAAATCCGGGAGCTGTTTTTT	CASSWGGQIRELFF
many	TRBV6-1	TRBJ1-2	-	TGTGCCAGCAGTGAGCAGTGGGAAAAAAATGGCTACACCTTC	CASSEQWEKNGYTF
many	TRBV4-1	TRBJ1-5	-	TGCGCCAGCAGCCAAGATCCCATTAGCAATCAGCCCCAGCATTTT	CASSQDPISNQPQHF
medium-sized	TRBV6-5	TRBJ2-7	TRBD2	TGTGCCAGCAGTTATCAAACCGGGACTAGCGACTACGAGCAGTACTTC	CASSYQTGTSDYEQYF